The 23 T cell receptor beta chains presented below share a single source sample, sequenced in a study of beta chain features in type 1 diabetes. The study, taken as a whole, reports: For Type 1 diabetes patients, all four CD4+ subsets carried TCRB CDR3s that were moderately but significantly shorter.

The whole isolated RNA underwent reverse transcription, so sequencing captured expressed TCRB transcripts. Sequencing was performed with immunoSEQ multiplex PCR; in TCRdb, only in-frame clones are kept and a portion is missing. The table shows some 660,000 clones, with about an eighth occurring only once. Their antigens are not known. The sequenced sample was naive CD4+ T cells from blood. The source is a man aged 18 to 29 with type 1 diabetes.

The chain recombines TRBV9 with TRBJ2-2; TRBD2 agrees at 11 bases. This CDR3 has 16 residues. V was pared by 4 bases and J by 4 bases, with 6 bases of the junction left unmatched. Per germline, CDR1 SGDLS and CDR2 YYNGEE. CDR3 nucleotide sequence: TGTGCCAGCAGCATTCTAGCGGGGGGACCCACCGGGGAGCTGTTTTTT. This codes for CASSILAGGPTGELFF.

About this clone: The sample has other DNA sequences that encode this CDR3 too. The genes are TRBV7-9 and TRBJ1-1; no definite D call. The CDR3 sequence is 13 residues long. The germline V gene has CDR1 SEHNR and CDR2 FQNEAQ (reference sequence). V shed 1 base and J shed 0 bases, with 3 bases lying between them. CDR3 in DNA: TGTGCCAGCAGCTTAGAGGTGAACACTGAAGCTTTCTTT. Translating gives CASSLEVNTEAFF.

CDR3 sequence: CASSPTGQNIEDTQYF. CDR3 DNA sequence: TGTGCCAGCTCACCAACGGGACAGAACATTGAGGATACGCAGTATTTT. The chain is built from TRBV18 and TRBJ2-3; 7 nucleotides match TRBD1. In germline, CDR1 is KGHSH, CDR2 LQKENI. V lost 2 bases, J lost 6 bases, and 11 bases stayed unmatched. The CDR3 is made up of 16 amino acids.

The chain carries TRBV28 and TRBJ2-3; D is unresolved. Trimming shortened V by 7 bases and J by 0 bases, and 5 bases separated the two germline ends. Germline-derived CDR1 and CDR2 are MDHEN and SYDVKM. The CDR3 totals 12 residues. DNA for the CDR3: TGTGCCAGCACCCATAGCACAGATACGCAGTATTTT. This codes for CASTHSTDTQYF.

The V gene is TRBV28, the J gene TRBJ1-1; D possibly corresponds to TRBD1 (5 bases). V was cut by 6 bases and J by 6 bases, with 11 bases left in between. The V gene's germline CDR1 is MDHEN and CDR2 SYDVKM. This CDR3 is built from 12 residues. The CDR3, as DNA: TGTGCCAGCAGCTATACGACAGCTGAAGCTTTCTTT. Its translation: CASSYTTAEAFF.

The chain uses TRBV7-2 and TRBJ2-1; 12 positions agree with TRBD2. The CDR3 covers 18 residues. The V gene's germline CDR1 is SGHTA and CDR2 FQGNSA. V was pared by 6 bases and J by 0 bases, with 9 bases of the junction left unmatched. The CDR3 sequence: CASRSRTSGVSSYNEQFF. In DNA form, the CDR3 reads TGTGCCAGCAGATCCAGGACTAGCGGGGTGAGCTCCTACAATGAGCAGTTCTTC.

Of note for this clone: Different DNA sequences within this sample yield the same CDR3. V is TRBV14 and J is TRBJ1-2; 9 bases fit TRBD1. CDR1 and CDR2 from the germline V gene are SGHDN and FVKESK. Trimming took 4 bases from V and 2 from J; bases not matched to a gene: 2. This CDR3 region has 14 residues. DNA of the CDR3: TGTGCCAGCAGCCGGGACAGGGCCAACTATGGCTACACCTTC. It yields the protein CASSRDRANYGYTF. Full variable domain (outside the CDR3, taken from reference TRBV14 and TRBJ1-2): EAGVTQFPSHSVIEKGQTVTLRCDPISGHDNLYWYRRVMGKEIKFLLHFVKESKQDESGMPNNRFLAERTGGTYSTLKVQPAELEDSGVYFCASSRDRANYGYTFGSGTRLTVV.

The V and J genes are TRBV30 and TRBJ1-2; D possibly corresponds to TRBD1 (5 bases). The V gene lost 2 bases and the J gene lost 0 bases, with 10 bases spanning the gap. This CDR3 is built from 14 residues. Looked up from germline, CDR1 is GTSNPN and CDR2 is SVGIG (reference sequence). CDR3 nucleotides: TGTGCCTGGAGTACAGGCTACGCTAACTATGGCTACACCTTC. Its protein is CAWSTGYANYGYTF.

V is TRBV5-6 and J is TRBJ1-1; TRBD1 might be the D (6 bases). The germline V gene has CDR1 SGHDT and CDR2 YYEEEE. The CDR3 runs 16 residues. V lost 4 bases and J 8 bases, leaving 24 bases between the germline ends. The DNA for the CDR3 is TGTGCCAGCAGCCCGAGAAAGACAGGATATGATGGGGAAGCTTTCTTT. This gives the protein CASSPRKTGYDGEAFF. Full variable domain (remainder filled in from reference TRBV5-6 and TRBJ1-1): DAGVTQSPTHLIKTRGQQVTLRCSPKSGHDTVSWYQQALGQGPQFIFQYYEEEERQRGNFPDRFSGHQFPNYSSELNVNALLLGDSALYLCASSPRKTGYDGEAFFGQGTRLTVV.

A few counts support this clone. The chain employs TRBV11-1 and TRBJ2-2, with D unresolved. Germline assignment: CDR1 SGHAT and CDR2 FQDESV (reference sequence). With 5 bases removed from V and 5 bases from J, the gap between germline ends came to 6 bases. The length of the CDR3 is 12 residues. CDR3 amino acids: CASSLDTGELFF. The CDR3 region has the DNA TGTGCCAGCAGCCTAGATACCGGGGAGCTGTTTTTT.

V is TRBV2 and J is TRBJ1-6; 10 nucleotides align to TRBD1. V was clipped by 6 bases and J by 6 bases; unmatched bases: 2. CDR1 is SNHLY and CDR2 is FYNNEI in the germline V gene. The CDR3 sequence is 14 residues long. The CDR3 loop is CASSGTGVNSPLHF. Here the CDR3 DNA reads TGTGCCAGCAGCGGGACAGGGGTTAATTCACCCCTCCACTTT.

This clone was seen a handful of times. This chain links TRBV27 with TRBJ2-5; D unresolved. The J call may be incorrect, as the DNA end agrees better with TRBJ2-7. Germline CDR1 reads MNHEY; CDR2 reads SMNVEV (reference sequence). This CDR3 is built from 14 residues. The CDR3 here is CASSRMGQSYEQYF. The CDR3 DNA is TGTGCCAGCAGTCGGATGGGTCAATCCTACGAGCAGTACTTC.

A few counts support this clone. The chain combines TRBV13 with TRBJ2-3; TRBD1 or TRBD2 may be the D gene (5 bases each). From germline, CDR1 is PRHDT and CDR2 FYEKMQ (reference sequence). This CDR3 has 15 amino acids. V was pared by 3 bases and J by 4 bases, with 14 bases between. The CDR3 sequence is CASSLGDRSADTQYF. The DNA for the CDR3 is TGTGCCAGCAGCTTGGGGGATCGGAGCGCAGATACGCAGTATTTT.

This CDR3 is CASSYSWGRQGNTIYF. Written as DNA, the CDR3 is TGTGCCAGCAGTTACTCCTGGGGGCGTCAGGGAAACACCATATATTTT. The chain joins TRBV6-5 to TRBJ1-3; tentatively, D is TRBD1 (6 bases). This CDR3 region has 16 residues. CDR1 and CDR2 (germline): MNHEY, SVGAGI. The V end lost 0 bases, the J end lost 4 bases, and 13 bases lay between the germline ends.

This clone was seen a few times. The chain couples TRBV7-2 to TRBJ1-3; D ambiguous. The CDR3 length is 16 residues. Germline loops: CDR1 SGHTA, CDR2 FQGNSA. V lost 3 bases, J lost 0 bases, and 12 bases lay in between. The CDR3 is CASSLLEGFSGNTIYF. The CDR3 DNA reads as TGTGCCAGCAGCTTGTTGGAGGGATTCTCTGGAAACACCATATATTTT.

The V and J genes are TRBV6-5 and TRBJ2-1, with 11 positions matching TRBD1. There are 15 residues in the CDR3. Germline values: CDR1 MNHEY, CDR2 SVGAGI. Trimming cost V 6 bases and J 4 bases; bases outside gene matches: 5. The CDR3 DNA sequence: TGTGCCAGCAGACCCGGGACAGGGGGATACAATGAGCAGTTCTTC. This translates into CASRPGTGGYNEQFF.

The V gene is TRBV5-1, the J gene TRBJ1-1; no clear D. V lost 4 bases and J 1 base, leaving 11 bases between the germline ends. CDR1 is SGHRS, CDR2 YFSETQ, per germline. There are 14 residues in the CDR3. The DNA of the CDR3 is TGCGCCAGCAGCCCCTTAGGGTCGAACACTGAAGCTTTCTTT. Translated, it gives CASSPLGSNTEAFF. The full variable domain, with the rest looked up from reference TRBV5-1 and TRBJ1-1, is KAGVTQTPRYLIKTRGQQVTLSCSPISGHRSVSWYQQTPGQGLQFLFEYFSETQRNKGNFPGRFSGRQFSNSRSEMNVSTLELGDSALYLCASSPLGSNTEAFFGQGTRLTVV.

There are a few counts of this clone. The CDR3: CASSVGGYSPLHF. CDR3 sequence (DNA): TGTGCCAGCAGCGTGGGAGGATATTCACCCCTCCACTTT. The chain recombines TRBV9 with TRBJ1-6; the D is unclear. This CDR3 comprises 13 residues. The ends were cut back, 2 bases at V and 8 bases at J, with 8 bases in the middle. Germline CDR1 and CDR2: SGDLS and YYNGEE.

V usage is TRBV2 and J usage is TRBJ2-2; TRBD1 or TRBD2 may be the D gene (5 bases each). V was shortened by 7 bases and J by 0 bases, with 12 bases between the two germline ends. The CDR3 spans 15 residues. Germline V CDR1 and CDR2: SNHLY, FYNNEI. The CDR3 DNA reads TGTGCCAGCACGCCGGGACGTACGAACACCGGGGAGCTGTTTTTT. Translating it yields CASTPGRTNTGELFF. The complete variable domain, with remaining parts taken from reference TRBV2 and TRBJ2-2, reads EPEVTQTPSHQVTQMGQEVILRCVPISNHLYFYWYRQILGQKVEFLVSFYNNEISEKSEIFDDQFSVERPDGSNFTLKIRSTKLEDSAMYFCASTPGRTNTGELFFGEGSRLTVL.

This clone was observed a handful of times. The CDR3 DNA reads TGTGCCAGCAGCGGGGGGACTAGCGCGGAGACCCAGTACTTC. This translates into CASSGGTSAETQYF. The rearrangement links TRBV9 to TRBJ2-5, with TRBD2 matching 10 bases. There are 14 residues in the CDR3. Trimming removed 3 bases from V and 5 bases from J; junction bases left unmatched: 4. Per the germline V gene, CDR1 is SGDLS and CDR2 is YYNGEE.

The chain couples TRBV13 to TRBJ2-4, with 10 positions matching TRBD2. CDR3 length: 15 amino acids. V gave up 3 bases and J gave up 12 bases; unmatched junction bases: 11. Looked up from germline, CDR1 is PRHDT and CDR2 is FYEKMQ (reference sequence). The CDR3 loop reads CASSLFSGGAQAQYF. The CDR3 DNA reads TGTGCCAGCAGCTTGTTCAGCGGGGGGGCCCAGGCTCAGTACTTC.

The chain employs TRBV7-3 and TRBJ2-1; 8 nucleotides match TRBD2. Germline V gene lookup returns CDR1 SGHTA and CDR2 FQGTGA. Germline trimming cut 4 bases from V and 9 bases from J; bases unmatched to any gene: 11. CDR3 size: 15 residues. The CDR3 DNA is TGTGCCAGCAGCTCCACCGGGACTAGGAGCACTGAGCAGTTCTTC. This gives the protein CASSSTGTRSTEQFF.

The genes are TRBV28 and TRBJ2-7; 8 bases align to TRBD1. Germline V gene lookup returns CDR1 MDHEN and CDR2 SYDVKM. The CDR3 sequence is 15 residues long. The V gene end was trimmed by 5 bases and the J gene end by 5 bases; junction bases not matched to a gene: 11. In DNA form, the CDR3 reads TGTGCCAGCAGTCCGGGGGACAGGATCCTCCACGAGCAGTACTTC. Translating gives CASSPGDRILHEQYF.